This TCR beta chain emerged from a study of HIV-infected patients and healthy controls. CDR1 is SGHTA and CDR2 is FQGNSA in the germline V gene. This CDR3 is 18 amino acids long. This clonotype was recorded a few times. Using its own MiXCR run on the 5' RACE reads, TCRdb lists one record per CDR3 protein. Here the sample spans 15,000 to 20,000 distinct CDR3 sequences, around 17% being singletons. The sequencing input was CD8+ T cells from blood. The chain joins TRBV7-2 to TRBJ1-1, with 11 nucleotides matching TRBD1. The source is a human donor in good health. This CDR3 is CAAGGGTGGPLGNTEAFF. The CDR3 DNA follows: TGTGCGGCTGGAGGAGGGACAGGGGGACCGCTCGGGAACACTGAAGCTTTCTTT.